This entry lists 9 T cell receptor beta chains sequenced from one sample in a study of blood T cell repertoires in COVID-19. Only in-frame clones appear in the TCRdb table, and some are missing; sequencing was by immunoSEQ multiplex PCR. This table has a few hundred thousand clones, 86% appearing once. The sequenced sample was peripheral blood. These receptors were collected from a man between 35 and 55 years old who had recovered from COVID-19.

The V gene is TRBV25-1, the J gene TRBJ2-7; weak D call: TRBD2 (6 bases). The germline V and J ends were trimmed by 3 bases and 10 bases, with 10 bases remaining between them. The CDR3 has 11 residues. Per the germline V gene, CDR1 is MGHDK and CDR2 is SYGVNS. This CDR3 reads CASSESSGQYF. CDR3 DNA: TGTGCCAGCAGTGAGAGTAGCGGCCAGTACTTC.

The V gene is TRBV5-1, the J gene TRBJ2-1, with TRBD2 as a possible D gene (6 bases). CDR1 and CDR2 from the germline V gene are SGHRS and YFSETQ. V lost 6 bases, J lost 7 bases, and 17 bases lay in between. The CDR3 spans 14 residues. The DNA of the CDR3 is TGCGCCAGCACGGCGGGGAACCAAGGAAATGAGCAGTTCTTC. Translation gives CASTAGNQGNEQFF.

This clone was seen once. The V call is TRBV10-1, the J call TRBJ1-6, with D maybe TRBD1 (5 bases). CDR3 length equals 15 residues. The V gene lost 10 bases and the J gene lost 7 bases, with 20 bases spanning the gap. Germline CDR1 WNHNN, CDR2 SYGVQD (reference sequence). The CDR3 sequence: CAIIQPGLQNSPLHF. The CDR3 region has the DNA TGCGCCATCATCCAACCGGGACTGCAAAATTCACCCCTCCACTTT.

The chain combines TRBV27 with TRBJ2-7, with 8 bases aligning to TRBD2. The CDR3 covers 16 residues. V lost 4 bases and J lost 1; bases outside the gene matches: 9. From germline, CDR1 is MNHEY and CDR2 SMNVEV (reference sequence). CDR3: CASSSSLAGASYEQYF. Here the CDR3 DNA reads TGTGCCAGCAGTTCCTCCCTAGCGGGTGCGTCCTACGAGCAGTACTTC.

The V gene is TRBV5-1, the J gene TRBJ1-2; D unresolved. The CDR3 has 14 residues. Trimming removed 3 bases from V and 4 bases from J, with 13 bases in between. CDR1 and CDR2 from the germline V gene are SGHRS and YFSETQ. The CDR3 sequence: CASSSRGDIYGYTF. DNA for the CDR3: TGCGCCAGCAGCTCGCGCGGGGATATCTATGGCTACACCTTC.

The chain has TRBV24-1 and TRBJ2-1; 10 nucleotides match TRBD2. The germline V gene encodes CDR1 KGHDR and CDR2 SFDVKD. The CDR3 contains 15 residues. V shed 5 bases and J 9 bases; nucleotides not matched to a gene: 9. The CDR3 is CATSGSGGPRGEQFF. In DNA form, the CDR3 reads TGTGCCACCAGTGGTAGCGGGGGGCCCCGGGGTGAGCAGTTCTTC.

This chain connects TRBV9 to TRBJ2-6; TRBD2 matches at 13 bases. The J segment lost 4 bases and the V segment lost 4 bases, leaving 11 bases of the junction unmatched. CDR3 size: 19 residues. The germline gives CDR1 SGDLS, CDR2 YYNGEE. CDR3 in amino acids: CASSIRLAGGPRGANVLTF. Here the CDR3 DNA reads TGTGCCAGCAGCATTAGACTAGCGGGGGGCCCCAGGGGGGCCAACGTCCTGACTTTC. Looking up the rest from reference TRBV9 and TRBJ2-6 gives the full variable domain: DSGVTQTPKHLITATGQRVTLRCSPRSGDLSVYWYQQSLDQGLQFLIQYYNGEERAKGNILERFSAQQFPDLHSELNLSSLELGDSALYFCASSIRLAGGPRGANVLTFGAGSRLTVL.

The CDR3 DNA reads TGTGCCAGCAGCTTAGACAGGGGGCATTCTCCTGGGGCCAACGTCCTGACTTTC. It translates to CASSLDRGHSPGANVLTF. This chain connects TRBV11-3 to TRBJ2-6; 8 nucleotides line up with TRBD1. With V trimmed by 0 bases and J by 2 bases, 6 bases remained unmatched. This CDR3 region has 18 residues. Germline values: CDR1 SGHNT, CDR2 YENEEA.

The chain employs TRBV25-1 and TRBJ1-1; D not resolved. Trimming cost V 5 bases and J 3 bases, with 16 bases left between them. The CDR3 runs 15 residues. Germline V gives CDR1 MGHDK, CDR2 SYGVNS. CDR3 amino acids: CASSRVLGGDTEAFF. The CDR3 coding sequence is TGTGCCAGCAGTAGGGTACTCGGAGGCGACACTGAAGCTTTCTTT.